These T cell receptor beta chains were read from a single sample in a study of T cells in Graves' hyperthyroidism and ophthalmopathy. In TCRdb, the multiplex PCR reads were re-called with MiXCR into one record per CDR3 protein. The profile shows 400,000 to 600,000 distinct CDR3 sequences, about a fifth of them singletons. Sequences were obtained from blood. Receptors were obtained from a man between 18 and 29 years old with Graves' hyperthyroidism. The CDR3 runs from the conserved cysteine through the conserved F or W. Each record gives: J gene, clone size, V gene, D gene, CDR3 DNA, CDR3 protein. The D gene is left open where the match is weak. Size values are once, few and many counts, or a class for expanded clones, and some rows have none.

j_call: TRBJ2-5; clone_size: many; v_call: TRBV7-9; d_call: TRBD2; cdr3_nt: TGTGCCAGCACCGCCGGGGGGGAGACCCAGTACTTC; cdr3_aa: CASTAGGETQYF
j_call: TRBJ2-4; clone_size: few; v_call: TRBV6-1; d_call: -; cdr3_nt: TGTGCCAGCCGGTCCAAAAACATTCAGTACTTC; cdr3_aa: CASRSKNIQYF
j_call: TRBJ2-7; clone_size: -; v_call: TRBV20-1; d_call: TRBD1; cdr3_nt: TGCAGTGCTAGTTTCGGGGACAGGTACGAGCAGTACTTC; cdr3_aa: CSASFGDRYEQYF
j_call: TRBJ2-7; clone_size: many; v_call: TRBV10-2; d_call: -; cdr3_nt: TGCGCCAGCAGTGAGACAGGCTGGAACTACGAGCAGTACTTC; cdr3_aa: CASSETGWNYEQYF
j_call: TRBJ2-5; clone_size: -; v_call: TRBV20-1; d_call: TRBD1; cdr3_nt: TGCAGTGCCCCAGGGGGACCCACCCAAGAGACCCAGTACTTC; cdr3_aa: CSAPGGPTQETQYF
j_call: TRBJ1-2; clone_size: many; v_call: TRBV27; d_call: -; cdr3_nt: TGTGCCAGCAGTTTACACGGGGGCGGTCCGGACTACACCTTC; cdr3_aa: CASSLHGGGPDYTF
j_call: TRBJ2-7; clone_size: -; v_call: TRBV9; d_call: -; cdr3_nt: TGTGCCAGCAGCGCTACGGAGGGAGGCTACGAGCAGTACTTC; cdr3_aa: CASSATEGGYEQYF
j_call: TRBJ2-7; clone_size: many; v_call: TRBV27; d_call: TRBD2; cdr3_nt: TGTGCCAGCAGGGGCGGGGGGTACTACGAGCAGTACTTC; cdr3_aa: CASRGGGYYEQYF
j_call: TRBJ2-5; clone_size: few; v_call: TRBV29-1; d_call: TRBD2; cdr3_nt: TGCAGCGTTGAAGGCCCGCTGGGGACTAGCGGGGCAGAGACCCAGTACTTC; cdr3_aa: CSVEGPLGTSGAETQYF
j_call: TRBJ1-1; clone_size: many; v_call: TRBV11-2; d_call: -; cdr3_nt: TGTGCCAGCCAGACGGGGAACACTGAAGCTTTCTTT; cdr3_aa: CASQTGNTEAFF
j_call: TRBJ1-5; clone_size: many; v_call: TRBV27; d_call: -; cdr3_nt: TGTGCCAGCGGGAGCTTGGACAAGGGTGGACAGCCCCAGCATTTT; cdr3_aa: CASGSLDKGGQPQHF
j_call: TRBJ2-6; clone_size: few; v_call: TRBV12-5; d_call: TRBD1; cdr3_nt: TGTGCTAGTGGTTTGGTACGTTTAGGGGGCGTCTCTGGGGCCAACGTCCTGACTTTC; cdr3_aa: CASGLVRLGGVSGANVLTF